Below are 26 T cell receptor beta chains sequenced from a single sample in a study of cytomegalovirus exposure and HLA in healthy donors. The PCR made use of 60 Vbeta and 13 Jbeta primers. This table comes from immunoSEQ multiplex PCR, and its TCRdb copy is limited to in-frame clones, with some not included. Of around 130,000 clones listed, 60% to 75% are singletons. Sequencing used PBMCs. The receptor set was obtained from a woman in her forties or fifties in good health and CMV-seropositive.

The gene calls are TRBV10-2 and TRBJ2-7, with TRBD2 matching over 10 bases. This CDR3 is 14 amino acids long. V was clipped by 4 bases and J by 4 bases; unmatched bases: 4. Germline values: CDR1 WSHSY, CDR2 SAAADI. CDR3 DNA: TGCGCCAGCAGTGTTCTAGCGGGGGTTTACGAGCAGTACTTC. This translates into CASSVLAGVYEQYF.

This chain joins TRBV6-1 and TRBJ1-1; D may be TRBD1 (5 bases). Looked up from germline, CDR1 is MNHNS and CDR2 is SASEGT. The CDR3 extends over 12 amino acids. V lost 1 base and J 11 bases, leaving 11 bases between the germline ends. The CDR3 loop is CASSEGGRAAFF. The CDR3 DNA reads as TGTGCCAGCAGTGAAGGGGGCAGGGCTGCTTTCTTT.

CDR3 nucleotides: TGCGCCAGCAGCTTGGGACTAGTCGCCTACAATGAGCAGTTCTTC. This translates into CASSLGLVAYNEQFF. This chain uses TRBV5-1 with TRBJ2-1; maybe TRBD2 (6 bases). CDR3 size: 15 residues. The germline V gene encodes CDR1 SGHRS and CDR2 YFSETQ. Trimming cost V 0 bases and J 2 bases, with 9 bases left between them.

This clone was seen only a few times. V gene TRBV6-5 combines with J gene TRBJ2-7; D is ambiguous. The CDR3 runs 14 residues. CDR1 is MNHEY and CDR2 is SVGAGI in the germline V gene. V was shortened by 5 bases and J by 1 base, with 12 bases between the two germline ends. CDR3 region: CASSPRFSSYEQYF. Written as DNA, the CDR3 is TGTGCCAGCAGTCCCCGGTTTTCGTCCTACGAGCAGTACTTC.

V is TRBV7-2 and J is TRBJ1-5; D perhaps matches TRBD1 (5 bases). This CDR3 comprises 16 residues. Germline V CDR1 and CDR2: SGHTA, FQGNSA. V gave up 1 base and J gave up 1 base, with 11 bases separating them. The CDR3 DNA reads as TGTGCCAGCAGCTTAGGGGTGGGGGGAAGCAATCAGCCCCAGCATTTT. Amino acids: CASSLGVGGSNQPQHF. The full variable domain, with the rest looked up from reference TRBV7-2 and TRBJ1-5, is GAGVSQSPSNKVTEKGKDVELRCDPISGHTALYWYRQSLGQGLEFLIYFQGNSAPDKSGLPSDRFSAERTGGSVSTLTIQRTQQEDSAVYLCASSLGVGGSNQPQHFGDGTRLSIL.

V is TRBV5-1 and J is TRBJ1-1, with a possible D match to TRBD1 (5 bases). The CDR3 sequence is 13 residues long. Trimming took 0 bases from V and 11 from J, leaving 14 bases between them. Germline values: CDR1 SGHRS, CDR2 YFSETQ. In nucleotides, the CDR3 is TGCGCCAGCAGCTTGGGGGGCAGGGAAGACGCTTTCTTT. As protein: CASSLGGREDAFF.

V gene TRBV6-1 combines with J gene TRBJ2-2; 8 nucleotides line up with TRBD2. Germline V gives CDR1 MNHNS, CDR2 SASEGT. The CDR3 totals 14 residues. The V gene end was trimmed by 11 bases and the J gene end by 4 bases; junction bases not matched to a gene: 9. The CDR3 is CAGSFGGVTGELFF. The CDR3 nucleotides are TGTGCCGGGAGCTTCGGGGGGGTCACCGGGGAGCTGTTTTTT.

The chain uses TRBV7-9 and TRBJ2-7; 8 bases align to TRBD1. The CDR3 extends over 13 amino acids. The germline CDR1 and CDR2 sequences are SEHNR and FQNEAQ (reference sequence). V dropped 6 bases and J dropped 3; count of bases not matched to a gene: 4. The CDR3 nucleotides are TGTGCCAGCAGTTCGACAGGGGTCTACGAGCAGTACTTC. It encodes CASSSTGVYEQYF. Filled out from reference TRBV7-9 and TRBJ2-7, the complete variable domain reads DTGVSQNPRHKITKRGQNVTFRCDPISEHNRLYWYRQTLGQGPEFLTYFQNEAQLEKSRLLSDRFSAERPKGSFSTLEIQRTEQGDSAMYLCASSSTGVYEQYFGPGTRLTVT.

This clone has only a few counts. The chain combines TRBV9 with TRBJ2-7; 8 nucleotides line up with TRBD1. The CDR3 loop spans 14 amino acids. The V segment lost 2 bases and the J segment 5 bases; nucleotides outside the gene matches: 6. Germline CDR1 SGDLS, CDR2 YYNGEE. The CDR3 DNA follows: TGTGCCAGCAGCGTGGCGGACAGGGACCACGAGCAGTACTTC. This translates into CASSVADRDHEQYF.

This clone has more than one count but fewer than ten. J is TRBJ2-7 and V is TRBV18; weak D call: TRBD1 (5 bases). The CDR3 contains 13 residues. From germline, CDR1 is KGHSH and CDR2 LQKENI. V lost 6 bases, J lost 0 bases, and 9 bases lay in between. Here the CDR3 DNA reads TGTGCCAGCTCCCGCAGGGACTCCTACGAGCAGTACTTC. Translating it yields CASSRRDSYEQYF.

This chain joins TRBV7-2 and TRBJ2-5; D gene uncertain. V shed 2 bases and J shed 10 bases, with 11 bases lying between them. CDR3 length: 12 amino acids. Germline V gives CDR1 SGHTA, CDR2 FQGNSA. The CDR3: CASSLISTDQYF. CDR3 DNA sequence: TGTGCCAGCAGCTTAATCTCAACAGACCAGTACTTC.

CDR3 sequence reads: CASSSSTGGAWGYTF. In nucleotides, the CDR3 is TGTGCCAGCAGTTCCTCGACAGGGGGCGCGTGGGGCTACACCTTC. The chain carries TRBV28 and TRBJ1-2; 10 bases are shared with TRBD1. The germline V gene encodes CDR1 MDHEN and CDR2 SYDVKM. The CDR3 contains 15 residues. The V gene end was trimmed by 4 bases and the J gene end by 8 bases; junction bases not matched to a gene: 10.

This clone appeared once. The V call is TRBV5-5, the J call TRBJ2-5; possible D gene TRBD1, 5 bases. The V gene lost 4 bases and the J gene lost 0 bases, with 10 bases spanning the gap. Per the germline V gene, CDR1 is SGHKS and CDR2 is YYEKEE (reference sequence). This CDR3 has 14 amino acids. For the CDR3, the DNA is TGTGCCAGCAGCCCGACAGAGTACCAAGAGACCCAGTACTTC. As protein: CASSPTEYQETQYF.

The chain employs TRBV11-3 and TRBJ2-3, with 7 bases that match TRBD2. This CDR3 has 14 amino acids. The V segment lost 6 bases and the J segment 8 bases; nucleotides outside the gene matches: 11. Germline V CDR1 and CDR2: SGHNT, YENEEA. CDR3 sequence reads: CASRSGAGRGTQYF. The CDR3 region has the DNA TGTGCCAGCAGGTCCGGTGCGGGGAGGGGTACGCAGTATTTT.

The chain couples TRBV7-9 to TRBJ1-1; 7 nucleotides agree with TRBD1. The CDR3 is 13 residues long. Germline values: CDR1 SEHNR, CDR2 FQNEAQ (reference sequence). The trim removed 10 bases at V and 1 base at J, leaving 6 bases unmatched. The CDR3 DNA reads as TGTGCCACTGGACAGGTCCCGAACACTGAAGCTTTCTTT. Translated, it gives CATGQVPNTEAFF.

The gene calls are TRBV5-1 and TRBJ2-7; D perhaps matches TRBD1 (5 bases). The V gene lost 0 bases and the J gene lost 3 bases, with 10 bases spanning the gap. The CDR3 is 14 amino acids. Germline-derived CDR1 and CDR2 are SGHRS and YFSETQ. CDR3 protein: CASSLDQGFYEQYF. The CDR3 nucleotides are TGCGCCAGCAGCTTGGATCAGGGATTCTACGAGCAGTACTTC.

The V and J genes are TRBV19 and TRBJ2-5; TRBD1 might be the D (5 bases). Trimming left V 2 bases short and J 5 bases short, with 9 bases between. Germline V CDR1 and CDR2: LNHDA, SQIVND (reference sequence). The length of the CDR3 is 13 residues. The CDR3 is CASSIQGRETQYF. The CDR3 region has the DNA TGTGCCAGTAGTATACAGGGCCGGGAGACCCAGTACTTC.

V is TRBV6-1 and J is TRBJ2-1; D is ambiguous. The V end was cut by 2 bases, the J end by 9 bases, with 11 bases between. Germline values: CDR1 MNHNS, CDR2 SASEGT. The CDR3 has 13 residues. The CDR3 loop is CASSESLHREQFF. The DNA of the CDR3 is TGTGCCAGCAGTGAAAGCCTCCATCGTGAGCAGTTCTTC.

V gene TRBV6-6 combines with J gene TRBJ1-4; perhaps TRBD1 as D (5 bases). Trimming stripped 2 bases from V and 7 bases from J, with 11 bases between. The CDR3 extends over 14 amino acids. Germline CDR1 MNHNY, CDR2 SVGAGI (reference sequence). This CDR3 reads CASSYLGGSEKLFF. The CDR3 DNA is TGTGCCAGCAGTTACCTGGGGGGGAGTGAAAAACTGTTTTTT.

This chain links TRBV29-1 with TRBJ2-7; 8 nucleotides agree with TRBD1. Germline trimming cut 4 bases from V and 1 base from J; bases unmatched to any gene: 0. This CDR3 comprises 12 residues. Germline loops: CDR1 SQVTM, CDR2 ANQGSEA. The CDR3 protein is CSVGQGSYEQYF. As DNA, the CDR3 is TGCAGCGTTGGACAGGGGTCCTACGAGCAGTACTTC.

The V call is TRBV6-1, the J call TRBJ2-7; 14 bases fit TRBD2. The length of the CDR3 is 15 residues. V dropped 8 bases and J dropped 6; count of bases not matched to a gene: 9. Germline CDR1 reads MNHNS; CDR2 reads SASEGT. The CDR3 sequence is CASLRTSGGIGEQYF. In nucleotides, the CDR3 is TGTGCCAGCTTACGGACTAGCGGGGGGATCGGCGAGCAGTACTTC.

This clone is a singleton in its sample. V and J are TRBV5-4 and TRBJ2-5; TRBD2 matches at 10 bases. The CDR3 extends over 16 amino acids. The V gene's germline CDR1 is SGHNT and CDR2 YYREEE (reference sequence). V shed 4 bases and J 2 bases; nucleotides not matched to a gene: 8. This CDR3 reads CASSRALAGEQETQYF. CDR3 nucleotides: TGTGCCAGCAGCAGAGCGCTAGCGGGGGAGCAAGAGACCCAGTACTTC.

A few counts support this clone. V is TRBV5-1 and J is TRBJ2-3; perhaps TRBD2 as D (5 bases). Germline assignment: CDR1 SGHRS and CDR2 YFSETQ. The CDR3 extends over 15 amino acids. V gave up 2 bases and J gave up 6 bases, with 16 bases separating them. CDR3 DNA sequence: TGCGCCAGCAGCTTTAAACCGGGGAGTTCCGATACGCAGTATTTT. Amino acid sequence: CASSFKPGSSDTQYF.

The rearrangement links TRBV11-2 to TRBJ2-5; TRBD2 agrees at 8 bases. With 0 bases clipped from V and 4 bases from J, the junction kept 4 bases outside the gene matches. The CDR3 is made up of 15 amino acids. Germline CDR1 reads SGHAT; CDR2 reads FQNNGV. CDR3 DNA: TGTGCCAGCAGCTTAGATTCGGCGGGGGGAGAGACCCAGTACTTC. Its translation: CASSLDSAGGETQYF.

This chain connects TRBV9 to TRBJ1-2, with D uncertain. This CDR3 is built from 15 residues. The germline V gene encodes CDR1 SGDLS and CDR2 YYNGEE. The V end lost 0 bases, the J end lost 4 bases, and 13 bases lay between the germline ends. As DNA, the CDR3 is TGTGCCAGCAGCGTAGGCCAGGTCGATCTCTATGGCTACACCTTC. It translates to CASSVGQVDLYGYTF.

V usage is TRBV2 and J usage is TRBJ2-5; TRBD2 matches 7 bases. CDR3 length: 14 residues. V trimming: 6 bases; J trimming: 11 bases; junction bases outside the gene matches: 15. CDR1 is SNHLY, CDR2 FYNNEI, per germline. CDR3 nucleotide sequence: TGTGCCAGCAGGGTCCGAGCGGCGGCGGGGGAGCAGTACTTC. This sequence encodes CASRVRAAAGEQYF.